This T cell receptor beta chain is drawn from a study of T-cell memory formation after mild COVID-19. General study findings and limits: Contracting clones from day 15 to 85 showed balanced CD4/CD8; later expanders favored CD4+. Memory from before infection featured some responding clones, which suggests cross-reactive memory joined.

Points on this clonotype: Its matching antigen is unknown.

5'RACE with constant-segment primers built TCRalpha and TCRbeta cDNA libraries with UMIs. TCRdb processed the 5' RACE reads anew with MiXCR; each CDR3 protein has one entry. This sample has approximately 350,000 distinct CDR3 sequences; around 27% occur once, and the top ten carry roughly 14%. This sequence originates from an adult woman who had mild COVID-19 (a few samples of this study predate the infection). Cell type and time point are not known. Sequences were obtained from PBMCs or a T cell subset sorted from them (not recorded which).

This CDR3 is CASSQGQGRNSPLHF. Here the CDR3 DNA reads TGTGCCAGCAGCCAAGGACAGGGCAGGAATTCACCCCTCCACTTT. The rearrangement links TRBV5-6 to TRBJ1-6, with TRBD1 matching over 8 bases. V trimming: 4 bases; J trimming: 7 bases; junction bases outside the gene matches: 7. The CDR3 runs to 15 residues. Germline V CDR1 and CDR2: SGHDT, YYEEEE.